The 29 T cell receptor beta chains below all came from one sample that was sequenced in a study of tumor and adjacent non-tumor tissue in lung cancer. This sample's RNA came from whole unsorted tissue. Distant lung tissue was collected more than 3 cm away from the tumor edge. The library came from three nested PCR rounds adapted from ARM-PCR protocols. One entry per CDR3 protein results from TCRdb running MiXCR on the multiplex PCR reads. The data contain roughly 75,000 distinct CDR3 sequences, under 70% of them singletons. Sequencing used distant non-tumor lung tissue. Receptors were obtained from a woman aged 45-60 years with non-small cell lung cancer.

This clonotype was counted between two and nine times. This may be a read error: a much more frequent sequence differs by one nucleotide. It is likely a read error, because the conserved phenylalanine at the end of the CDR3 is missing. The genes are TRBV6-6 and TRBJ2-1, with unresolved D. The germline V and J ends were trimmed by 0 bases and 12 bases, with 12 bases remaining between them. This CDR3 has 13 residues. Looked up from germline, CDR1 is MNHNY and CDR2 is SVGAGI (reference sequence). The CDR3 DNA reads TGTGCCAGCAGTTACTCTGTTCACGGCGGGCAGTTCTTA. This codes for CASSYSVHGGQFL.

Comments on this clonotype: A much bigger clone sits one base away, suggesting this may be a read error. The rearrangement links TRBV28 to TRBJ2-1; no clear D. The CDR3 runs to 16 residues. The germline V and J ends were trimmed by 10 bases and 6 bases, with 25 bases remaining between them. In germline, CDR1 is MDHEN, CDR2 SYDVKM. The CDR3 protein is CAIRPTGGVGFNEQFF. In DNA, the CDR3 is TGTGCCATCAGACCCACGGGTGGGGTGGGTTTCAATGAGCAGTTCTTC.

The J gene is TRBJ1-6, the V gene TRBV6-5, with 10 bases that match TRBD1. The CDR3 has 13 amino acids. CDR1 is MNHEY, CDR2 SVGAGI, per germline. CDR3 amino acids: CISRGTGDSPLHF. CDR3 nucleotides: TGTATCAGCAGAGGGACAGGGGATTCACCCCTCCACTTT.

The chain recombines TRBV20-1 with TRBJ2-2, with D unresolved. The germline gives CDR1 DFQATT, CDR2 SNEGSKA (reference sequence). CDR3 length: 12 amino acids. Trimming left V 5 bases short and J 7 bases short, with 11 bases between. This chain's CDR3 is CSAAQASGELFF. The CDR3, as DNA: TGCAGTGCTGCCCAGGCTAGCGGGGAGCTGTTTTTT.

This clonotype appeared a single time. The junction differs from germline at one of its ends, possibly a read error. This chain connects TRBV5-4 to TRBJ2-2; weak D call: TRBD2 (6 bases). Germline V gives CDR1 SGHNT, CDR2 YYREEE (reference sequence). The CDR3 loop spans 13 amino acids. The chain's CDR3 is CASRLEGTWELFF. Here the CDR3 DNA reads TGTGCCAGCAGATTGGAGGGGACCTGGGAGCTGTTTTTT.

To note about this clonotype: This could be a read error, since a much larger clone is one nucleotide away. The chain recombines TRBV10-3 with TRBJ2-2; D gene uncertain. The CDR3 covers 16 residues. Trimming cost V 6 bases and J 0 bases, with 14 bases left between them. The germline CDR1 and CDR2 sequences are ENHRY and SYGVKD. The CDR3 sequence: CAIRDLGQTNTGELFF. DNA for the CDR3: TGTGCCATCAGAGATTTAGGTCAGACGAACACCGGGGAGCTGTTTTTT.

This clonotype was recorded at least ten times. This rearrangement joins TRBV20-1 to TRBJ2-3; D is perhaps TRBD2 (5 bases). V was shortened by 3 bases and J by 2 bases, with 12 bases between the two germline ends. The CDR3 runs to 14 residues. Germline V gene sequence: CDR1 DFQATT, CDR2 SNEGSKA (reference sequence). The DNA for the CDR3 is TGCAGTGCTAGCGGGCCCGGGATCACAGATACGCAGTATTTT. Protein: CSASGPGITDTQYF.

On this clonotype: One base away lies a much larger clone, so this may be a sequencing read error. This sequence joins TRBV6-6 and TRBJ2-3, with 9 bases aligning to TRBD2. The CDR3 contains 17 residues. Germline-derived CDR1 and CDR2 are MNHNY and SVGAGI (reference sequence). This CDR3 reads CTSSYSRGSGGSDTQYF. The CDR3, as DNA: TGTACCAGCAGTTACTCTCGGGGTAGCGGGGGTTCAGATACGCAGTATTTT.

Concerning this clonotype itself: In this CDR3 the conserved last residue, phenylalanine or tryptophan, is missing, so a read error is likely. The CDR3 spells CASTQGQASSETQYS. The CDR3 nucleotides are TGTGCCAGCACCCAAGGGCAGGCATCCTCGGAGACCCAGTACTCC. The V call is TRBV7-9, the J call TRBJ2-5; unclear D gene. The germline V gene encodes CDR1 SEHNR and CDR2 FQNEAQ (reference sequence). The CDR3 runs to 15 residues. The V end lost 7 bases, the J end lost 5 bases, and 20 bases lay between the germline ends.

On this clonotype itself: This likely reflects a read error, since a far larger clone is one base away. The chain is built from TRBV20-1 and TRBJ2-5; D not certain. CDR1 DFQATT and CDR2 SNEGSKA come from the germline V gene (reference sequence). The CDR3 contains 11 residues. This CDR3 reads CIARDLSTQYF. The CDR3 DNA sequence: TGCATTGCTAGAGATCTTTCGACCCAGTACTTC.

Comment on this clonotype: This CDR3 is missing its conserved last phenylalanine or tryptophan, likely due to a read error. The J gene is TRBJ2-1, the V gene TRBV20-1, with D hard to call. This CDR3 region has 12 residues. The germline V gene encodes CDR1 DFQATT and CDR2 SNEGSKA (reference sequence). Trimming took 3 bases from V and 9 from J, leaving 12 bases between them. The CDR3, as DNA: TGCAGTGCTAGTCTCAACTTGGGTGAGCAGTTCCTC. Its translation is CSASLNLGEQFL.

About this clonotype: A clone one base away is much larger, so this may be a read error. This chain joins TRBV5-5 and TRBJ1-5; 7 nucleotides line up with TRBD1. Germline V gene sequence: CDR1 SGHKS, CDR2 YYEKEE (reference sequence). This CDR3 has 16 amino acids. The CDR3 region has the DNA TGTGCCAGCAGCCCGACAGGGAACGACCGCAATCAGCCCCTGCATTTT. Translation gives CASSPTGNDRNQPLHF.

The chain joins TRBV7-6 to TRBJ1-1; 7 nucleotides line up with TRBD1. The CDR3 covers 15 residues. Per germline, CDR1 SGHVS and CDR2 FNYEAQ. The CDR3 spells CVCSLDTGEGTEAFF. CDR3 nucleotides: TGTGTCTGCAGCTTAGACACAGGGGAAGGGACTGAAGCTTTCTTT.

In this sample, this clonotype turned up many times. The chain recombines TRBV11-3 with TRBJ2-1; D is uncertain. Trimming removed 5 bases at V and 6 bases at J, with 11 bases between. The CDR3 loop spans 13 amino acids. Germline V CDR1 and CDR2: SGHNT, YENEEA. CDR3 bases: TGTGCCAGCAGCCCCACACCTGGCAATGAGCAGTTCTTC. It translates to CASSPTPGNEQFF.

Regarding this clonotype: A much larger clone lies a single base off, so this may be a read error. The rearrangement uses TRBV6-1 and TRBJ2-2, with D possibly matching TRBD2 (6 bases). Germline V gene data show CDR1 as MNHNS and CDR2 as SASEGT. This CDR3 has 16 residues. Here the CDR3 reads CASTEAVGSWGGELFF. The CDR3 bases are TGTGCCAGCACTGAAGCAGTCGGGAGTTGGGGCGGGGAGCTGTTTTTT.

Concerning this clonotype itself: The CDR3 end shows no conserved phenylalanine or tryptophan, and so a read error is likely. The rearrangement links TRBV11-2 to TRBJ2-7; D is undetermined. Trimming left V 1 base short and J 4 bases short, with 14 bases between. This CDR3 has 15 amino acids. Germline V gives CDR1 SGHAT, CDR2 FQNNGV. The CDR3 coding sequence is TGTGCCAGCAGCTTAGGGGGAACTGGCTCTTACGAGCAGTACATC. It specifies CASSLGGTGSYEQYI.

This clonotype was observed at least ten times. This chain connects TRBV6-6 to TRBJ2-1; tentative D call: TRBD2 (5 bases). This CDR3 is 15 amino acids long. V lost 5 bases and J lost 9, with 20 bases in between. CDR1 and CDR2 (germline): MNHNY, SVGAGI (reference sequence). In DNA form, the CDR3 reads TGTGCCAGCAGTCCTCTCCTGGCGAGCGGAGGTGAGCAGTTCTTC. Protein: CASSPLLASGGEQFF.

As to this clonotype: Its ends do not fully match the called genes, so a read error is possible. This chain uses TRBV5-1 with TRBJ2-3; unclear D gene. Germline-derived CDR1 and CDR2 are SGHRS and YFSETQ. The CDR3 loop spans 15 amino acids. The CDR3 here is CTSSYEWVLTDTQYF. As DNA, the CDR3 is TGCACCAGCAGCTATGAATGGGTTTTGACAGATACGCAGTATTTT.

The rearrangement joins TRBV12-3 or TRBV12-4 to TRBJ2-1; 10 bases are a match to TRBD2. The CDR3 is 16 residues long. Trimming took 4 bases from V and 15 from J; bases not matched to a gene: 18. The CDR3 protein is CASSSYGTSADNGRFF. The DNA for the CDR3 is TGTGCCAGCAGTTCCTACGGGACTAGCGCTGACAATGGGCGGTTCTTC.

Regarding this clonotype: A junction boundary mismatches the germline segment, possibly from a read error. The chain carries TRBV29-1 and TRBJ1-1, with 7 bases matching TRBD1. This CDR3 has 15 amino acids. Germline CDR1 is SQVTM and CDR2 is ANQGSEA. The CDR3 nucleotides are TGTACCACCAAGGGGGCAGGGAGTCTGAGCACTGAAGCTTTCTTT. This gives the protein CTTKGAGSLSTEAFF.

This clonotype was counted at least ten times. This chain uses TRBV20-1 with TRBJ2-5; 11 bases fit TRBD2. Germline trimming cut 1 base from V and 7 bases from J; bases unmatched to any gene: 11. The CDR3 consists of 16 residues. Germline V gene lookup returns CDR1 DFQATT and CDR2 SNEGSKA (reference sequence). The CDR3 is CSARGEPGGTSGTQYF. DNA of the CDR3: TGCAGTGCTAGAGGAGAGCCGGGAGGGACTAGCGGGACCCAGTACTTC.

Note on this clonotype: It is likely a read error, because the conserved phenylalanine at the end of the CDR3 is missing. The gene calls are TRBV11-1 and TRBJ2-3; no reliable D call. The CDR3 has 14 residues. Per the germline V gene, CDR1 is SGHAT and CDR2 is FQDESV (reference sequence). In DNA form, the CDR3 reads TGTGCCAGCAGCTTAGCGGTCGGCACAGAAACGCAGTATTTG. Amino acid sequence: CASSLAVGTETQYL.

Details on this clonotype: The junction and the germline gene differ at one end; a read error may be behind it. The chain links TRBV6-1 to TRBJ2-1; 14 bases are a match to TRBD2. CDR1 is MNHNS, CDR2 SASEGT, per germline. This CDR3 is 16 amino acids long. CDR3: CGTRRPGTSGSNEQFF. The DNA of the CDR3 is TGTGGCACCCGACGTCCAGGGACTAGCGGGAGCAATGAACAGTTCTTC.

In nucleotides, the CDR3 is TGTGCCAGCATCCCCTCGTTGTTGGGCACAGATACGCAGTATTTT. Protein sequence: CASIPSLLGTDTQYF. This sequence joins TRBV28 and TRBJ2-3, with D uncertain. V shed 7 bases and J shed 1 base, with 15 bases lying between them. From germline, CDR1 is MDHEN and CDR2 SYDVKM. This CDR3 is 15 amino acids long.

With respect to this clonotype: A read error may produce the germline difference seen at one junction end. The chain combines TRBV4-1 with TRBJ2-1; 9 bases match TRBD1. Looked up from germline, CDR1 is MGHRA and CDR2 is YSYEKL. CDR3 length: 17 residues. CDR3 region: CVSSHSGQGINYNEQFF. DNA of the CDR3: TGCGTCAGCAGCCATTCCGGACAGGGGATAAACTACAATGAGCAGTTCTTC.

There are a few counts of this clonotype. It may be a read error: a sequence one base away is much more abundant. CDR3 in amino acids: CTSSVTGSEQYF. CDR3 coding DNA: TGTACCAGCAGTGTGACAGGGTCCGAGCAGTACTTC. The chain is built from TRBV12-3 or TRBV12-4 and TRBJ2-7, with 7 nucleotides matching TRBD1. The CDR3 covers 12 residues.

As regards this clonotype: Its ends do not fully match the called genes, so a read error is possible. The CDR3 sequence: CSVRDMRDSVKNIQYF. Here the CDR3 DNA reads TGCAGTGTTAGAGATATGCGGGACTCGGTCAAAAACATTCAGTACTTC. V gene TRBV20-1 combines with J gene TRBJ2-4, with D maybe TRBD2 (6 bases). The germline CDR1 and CDR2 sequences are DFQATT and SNEGSKA (reference sequence). The CDR3 spans 16 residues.

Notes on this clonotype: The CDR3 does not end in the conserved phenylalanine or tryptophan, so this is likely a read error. As DNA, the CDR3 is TGCAGTGCTAGAGATAGGGCGGGAGGGGTGCAGTACTCC. It specifies CSARDRAGGVQYS. The rearrangement joins TRBV20-1 to TRBJ2-7; 9 bases align to TRBD2. This CDR3 contains 13 residues. The germline CDR1 and CDR2 sequences are DFQATT and SNEGSKA (reference sequence). The J segment lost 9 bases and the V segment lost 0 bases, leaving 6 bases of the junction unmatched.

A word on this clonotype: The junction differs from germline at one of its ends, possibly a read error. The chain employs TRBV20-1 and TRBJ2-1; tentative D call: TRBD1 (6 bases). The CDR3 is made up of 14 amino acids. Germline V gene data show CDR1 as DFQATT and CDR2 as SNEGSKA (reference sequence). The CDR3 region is CSPRVRDIFREQFF. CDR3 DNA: TGCAGTCCTAGAGTCCGGGACATTTTTAGGGAGCAGTTCTTC.